This T cell receptor (beta chain) was sequenced in a study of cytomegalovirus exposure and HLA in healthy donors. Study results and limitations: Cytomegalovirus association was assigned to around 150 TCR beta chains.

Notes on this clone: Its antigen is as yet unknown.

These donors were members of the roughly 120-subject validation cohort, a group separate from the roughly 670-subject first cohort. Only in-frame clones appear in the TCRdb table, and some are missing; sequencing was by immunoSEQ multiplex PCR. Of under 250,000 clones in the sample, around nine tenths were seen once. The CDR3 extends over 20 amino acids. CDR1 and CDR2 (germline): LGHNA, YNFKEQ. Unmatched junction bases numbered 15, after V lost 3 bases and J lost 4 bases. This sequence originates from a woman aged 18-29 years in good health and CMV-seronegative. V and J are TRBV4-2 and TRBJ2-3, with 14 bases that match TRBD2. The sequencing sample was made of PBMCs. The DNA of the CDR3 is TGTGCCAGCAGCCAGCCGGGACTAGCGGGGGCGGTCCGTGTCGCAGATACGCAGTATTTT. Amino acids: CASSQPGLAGAVRVADTQYF.